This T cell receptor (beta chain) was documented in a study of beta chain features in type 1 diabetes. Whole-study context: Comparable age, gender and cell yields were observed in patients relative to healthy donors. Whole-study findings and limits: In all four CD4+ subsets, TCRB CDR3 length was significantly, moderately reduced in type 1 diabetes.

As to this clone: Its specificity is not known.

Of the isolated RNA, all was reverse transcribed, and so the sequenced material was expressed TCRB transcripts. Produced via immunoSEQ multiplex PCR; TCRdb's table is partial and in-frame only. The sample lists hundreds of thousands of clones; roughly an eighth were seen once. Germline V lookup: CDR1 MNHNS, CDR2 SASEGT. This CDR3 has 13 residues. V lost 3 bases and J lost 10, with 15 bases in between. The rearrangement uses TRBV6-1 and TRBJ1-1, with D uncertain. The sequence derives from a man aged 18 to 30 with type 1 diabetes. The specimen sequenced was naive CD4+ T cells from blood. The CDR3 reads CASSEMVGGRAFF. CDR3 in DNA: TGTGCCAGCAGTGAGATGGTGGGCGGGAGAGCTTTCTTT.